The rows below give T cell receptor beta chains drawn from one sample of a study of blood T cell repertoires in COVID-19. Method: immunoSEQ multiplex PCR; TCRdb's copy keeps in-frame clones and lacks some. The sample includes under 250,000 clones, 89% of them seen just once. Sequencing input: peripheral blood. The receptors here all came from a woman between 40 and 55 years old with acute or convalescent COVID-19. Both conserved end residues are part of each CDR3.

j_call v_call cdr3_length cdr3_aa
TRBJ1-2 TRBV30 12 CAWSGGGRWYTF
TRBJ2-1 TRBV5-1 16 CASSLAGARASDEQFF
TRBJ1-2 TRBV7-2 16 CASSLSEIRINYGYTF
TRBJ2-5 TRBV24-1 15 CATSDGGATEETQYF
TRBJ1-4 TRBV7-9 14 CASSQDRVGEKLFF
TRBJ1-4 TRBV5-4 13 CASSPYGSEKLFF
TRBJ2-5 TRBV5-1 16 CASIASGRSVQETQYF
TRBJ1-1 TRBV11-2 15 CASSLGGGLNTEAFF
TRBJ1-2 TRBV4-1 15 CASSLGGDGYYGYTF
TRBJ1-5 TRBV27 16 CASSPIAAGLNQPQHF
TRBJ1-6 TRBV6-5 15 CASNKRQAYNSPLHF
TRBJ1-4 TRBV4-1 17 CASSQAKQGMGNEKLFF
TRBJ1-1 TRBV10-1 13 CASSNNRNTEAFF
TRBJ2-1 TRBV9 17 CASSVGVAGARGNEQFF
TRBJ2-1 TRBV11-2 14 CASSPEAGYHEQFF
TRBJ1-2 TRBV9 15 CASSVGEDPLNGYTF
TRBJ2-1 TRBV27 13 CASSLRRNDEQFF
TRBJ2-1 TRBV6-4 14 CASSETGGGDEQFF
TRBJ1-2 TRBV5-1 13 CASSGDSYNGYTF
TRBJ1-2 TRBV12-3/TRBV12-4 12 CASSTGVYGYTF
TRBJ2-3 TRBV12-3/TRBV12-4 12 CASCPGGETQYF
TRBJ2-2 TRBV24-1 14 CATSDTMNTGELFF
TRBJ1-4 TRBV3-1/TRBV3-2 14 CASSRLDRNEKLFF
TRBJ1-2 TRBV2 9 CASTSGIPF
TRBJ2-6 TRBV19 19 CASSIGVVSGGSGANVLTF
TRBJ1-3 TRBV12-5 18 CASGLVLASMEPGNTIYF
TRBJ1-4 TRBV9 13 CASSAGVGTELFF
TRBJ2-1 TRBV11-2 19 CASSLDSVKTGRVLNEQFF
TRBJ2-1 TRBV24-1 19 CATSDPTSGVPLSYNEQFF
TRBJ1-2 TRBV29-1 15 CSVRDRAPSNYGYTF
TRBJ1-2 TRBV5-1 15 CASSFGRATNYGYTF
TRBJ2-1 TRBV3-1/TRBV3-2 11 CATRRAGEQFF
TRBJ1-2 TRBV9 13 CASSVDTNYGYTF
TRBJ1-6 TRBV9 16 CASSPNPRGRGPSLHF
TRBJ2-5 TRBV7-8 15 CASSLAIQTRETQYF
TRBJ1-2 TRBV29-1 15 CSVDGDNTFGYGYTF
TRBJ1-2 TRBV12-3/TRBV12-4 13 CASSRTGGEGYTF
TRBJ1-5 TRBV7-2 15 CASSLQGVGNQPQHF
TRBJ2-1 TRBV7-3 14 CASSFSGGFDEQFF
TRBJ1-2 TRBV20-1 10 CSARDSGYTF
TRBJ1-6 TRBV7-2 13 CASSPQNNSPLHF
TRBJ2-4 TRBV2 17 CASKPGLAGSAKNIQYF
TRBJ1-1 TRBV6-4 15 CASKLSGQGYTEAFF
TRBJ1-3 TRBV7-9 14 CASSLGGQGNTIYF
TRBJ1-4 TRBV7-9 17 CASSNREGIGPSVELFF
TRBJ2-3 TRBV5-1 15 CASSQSGGATDTQYF
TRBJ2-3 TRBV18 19 CASSPPSPRGRGWTDTQYF
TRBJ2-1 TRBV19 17 CATDPPGTSGGADEQFF
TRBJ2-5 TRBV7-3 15 CASSPGTGVGETQYF
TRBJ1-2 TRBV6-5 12 CASTGGNYGYTF
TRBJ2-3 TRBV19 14 CASRRAGPGDTQYF
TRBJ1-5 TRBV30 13 CAWSPGGDQPQHF
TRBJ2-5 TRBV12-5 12 CASGLAEETQYF